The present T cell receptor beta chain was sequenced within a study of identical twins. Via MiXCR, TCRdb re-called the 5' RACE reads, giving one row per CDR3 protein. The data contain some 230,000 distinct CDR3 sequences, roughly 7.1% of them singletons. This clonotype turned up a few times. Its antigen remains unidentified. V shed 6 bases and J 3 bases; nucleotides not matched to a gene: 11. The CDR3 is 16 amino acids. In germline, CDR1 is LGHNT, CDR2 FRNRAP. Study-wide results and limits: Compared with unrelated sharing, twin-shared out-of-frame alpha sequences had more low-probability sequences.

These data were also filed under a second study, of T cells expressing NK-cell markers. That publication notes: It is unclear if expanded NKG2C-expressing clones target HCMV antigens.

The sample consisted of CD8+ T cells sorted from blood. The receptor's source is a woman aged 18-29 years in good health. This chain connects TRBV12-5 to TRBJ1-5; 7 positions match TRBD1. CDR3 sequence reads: CASGIGQETYNQPQHF. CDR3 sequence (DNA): TGTGCTAGTGGCATCGGACAGGAAACCTACAATCAGCCCCAGCATTTT.